The text below deals with one TCR beta chain. Antigen: not known. This specimen comes from a study of cytomegalovirus exposure and HLA in healthy donors. At the level of the study: It was reported in a later analysis that the same platform had been used for the approximately 120 validation repertoires as for the approximately 730 first-cohort repertoires. The study's findings and limits: The classifier, whose performance was assessed in both the original and validation cohorts, reportedly diagnosed cytomegalovirus status with high specificity and sensitivity. Researchers catalogued about 150 TCR beta chains as cytomegalovirus-associated.

Data came from immunoSEQ multiplex PCR; TCRdb stores just in-frame clones and leaves some out. The sample lists roughly 200,000 clones, roughly nine tenths occurring once. V lost 2 bases to trimming and J lost 1 base; unmatched junction nucleotides: 8. This CDR3 has 17 residues. Germline CDR1 GTSNPN, CDR2 SVGIG (reference sequence). The V gene is TRBV30, the J gene TRBJ2-5; the match to TRBD2 covers 12 bases. The sample consisted of PBMCs. The sequence derives from a man younger than 40 in good health and CMV-seropositive. The CDR3, as DNA: TGTGCCTGGAGTACTGGACTAGCGGGACACCTCCAAGAGACCCAGTACTTC. Translation gives CAWSTGLAGHLQETQYF.